Given below is one T cell receptor beta chain in context. The table lists this clonotype with a count of one. Its target antigen remains unknown. A read error may explain this, as a much larger clone is one base away. The data were taken from a study of breast tumors, draining lymph nodes, adjacent tissues (TCRdb year 2016). General notes on the study: TCR beta repertoires were compared across tumor, adjacent nontumor tissue and axillary lymph nodes obtained from breast cancer patients. In human breast cancer, the study set out to assess how tumor, surrounding tissue and draining lymph node repertoires relate to one another and whether T cells might be exchanged between them.

Sequencing was performed on an Illumina HiSeq 2000. TCR beta chain libraries were generated through multiplex PCR amplification. The amplified TCR beta chain products were analyzed by high-throughput sequencing. TCRdb handled the public reads itself, with Q25 trimming in fastp and clone calling in MiXCR, and kept productive beta chains. Each entry is one CDR3 protein sequence, shown with its most common DNA and genes. The sample table lists over 200,000 distinct CDR3 sequences, under 40% of them with a count of one. Clones ranked in the top ten supply roughly 3.5% of the sample. Reading from cysteine to phenylalanine, the CDR3 counts 14 amino acids. The sequence is cut down to CDR3 DNA, 42 bases in frame from base 1. The germline V gene yields SGHRS for CDR1 and YFSETQ for CDR2. Lymph node samples came from the axillary draining lymph nodes of breast cancer patients. Results and caveats for the whole study, not just this receptor: The conclusion that tumor T cells originate in lymph nodes was framed as consistent with a hypothesis rather than directly demonstrated. The similarity between tumor and nontumor tissue repertoires was significantly greater in luminal-like breast cancer than in basal-like breast cancer. The data were considered consistent with most tumor T cells being derived from the lymph node and subsequently expanding within tumor tissue. Tumor T-cell repertoires showed less diversity than lymph node repertoires and more diversity than nontumor tissue repertoires, and tumor T-cell repertoires showed preferential V and J gene usage.

This clonotype was sampled from a female donor with breast cancer. Some clones in this sample may be carry-over from other donors' samples. Source material: axillary lymph node tissue. This receptor chain uses TRBV5-1 and TRBJ2-7; TRBD2 aligns with 7 central bases. The DNA is TGCGCCGGCAGCTTGTGGGGACTACCCTACGAGCAGTACTTC. Translated, this gives CAGSLWGLPYEQYF.